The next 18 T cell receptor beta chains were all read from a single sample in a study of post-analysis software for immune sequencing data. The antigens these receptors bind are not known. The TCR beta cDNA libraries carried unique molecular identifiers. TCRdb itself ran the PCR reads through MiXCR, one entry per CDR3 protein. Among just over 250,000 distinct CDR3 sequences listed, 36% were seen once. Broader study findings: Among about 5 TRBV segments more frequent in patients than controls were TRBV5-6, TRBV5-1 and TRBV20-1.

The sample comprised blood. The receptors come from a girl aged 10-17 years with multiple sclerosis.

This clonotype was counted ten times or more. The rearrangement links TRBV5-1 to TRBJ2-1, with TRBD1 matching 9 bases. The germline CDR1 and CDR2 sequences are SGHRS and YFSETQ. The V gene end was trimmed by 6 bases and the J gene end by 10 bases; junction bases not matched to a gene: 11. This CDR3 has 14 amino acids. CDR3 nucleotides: TGCGCCAGCACCGGGACAGGGTCAGAGGGAGAGCAGTTCTTC. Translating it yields CASTGTGSEGEQFF.

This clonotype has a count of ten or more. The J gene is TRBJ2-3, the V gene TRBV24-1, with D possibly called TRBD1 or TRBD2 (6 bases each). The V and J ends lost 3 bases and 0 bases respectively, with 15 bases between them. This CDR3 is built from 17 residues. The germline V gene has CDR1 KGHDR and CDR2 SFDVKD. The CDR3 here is CATSDAAGTSSTDTQYF. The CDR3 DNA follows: TGTGCCACCAGTGATGCCGCGGGGACATCTAGCACAGATACGCAGTATTTT.

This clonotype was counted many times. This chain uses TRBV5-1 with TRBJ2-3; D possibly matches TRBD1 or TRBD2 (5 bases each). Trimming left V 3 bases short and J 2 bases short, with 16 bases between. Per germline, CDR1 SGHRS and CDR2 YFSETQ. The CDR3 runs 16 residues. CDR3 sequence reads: CASSSRDGNFTDTQYF. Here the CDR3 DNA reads TGCGCCAGCAGCTCGAGGGACGGGAACTTCACAGATACGCAGTATTTT. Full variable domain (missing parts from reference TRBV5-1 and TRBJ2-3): KAGVTQTPRYLIKTRGQQVTLSCSPISGHRSVSWYQQTPGQGLQFLFEYFSETQRNKGNFPGRFSGRQFSNSRSEMNVSTLELGDSALYLCASSSRDGNFTDTQYFGPGTRLTVL.

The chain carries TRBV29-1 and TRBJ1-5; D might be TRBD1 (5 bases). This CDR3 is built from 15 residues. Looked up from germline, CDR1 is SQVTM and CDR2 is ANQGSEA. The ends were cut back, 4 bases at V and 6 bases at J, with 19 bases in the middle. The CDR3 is CSVVDDTLRGQPQHF. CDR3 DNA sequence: TGCAGCGTTGTGGACGACACCCTAAGGGGTCAGCCCCAGCATTTT.

The CDR3 coding sequence is TGTGCCAGCAGTTACGAATCAGGGGGCGGTAATTCACCCCTCCACTTT. Protein sequence: CASSYESGGGNSPLHF. The chain employs TRBV6-5 and TRBJ1-6; TRBD1 matches 8 bases. J lost 6 bases, V lost 2 bases, and 6 bases had no gene match. CDR3 length: 16 amino acids. The germline CDR1 and CDR2 sequences are MNHEY and SVGAGI.

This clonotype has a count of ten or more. CDR3 sequence: CASSSDPGLQQYF. Written as DNA, the CDR3 is TGTGCCAGCAGCTCCGACCCGGGACTTCAGCAGTACTTC. The chain uses TRBV12-3 or TRBV12-4 and TRBJ2-7, with D perhaps matching TRBD2 (6 bases). The ends were cut back, 6 bases at V and 8 bases at J, with 17 bases in the middle. The CDR3 sequence is 13 residues long.

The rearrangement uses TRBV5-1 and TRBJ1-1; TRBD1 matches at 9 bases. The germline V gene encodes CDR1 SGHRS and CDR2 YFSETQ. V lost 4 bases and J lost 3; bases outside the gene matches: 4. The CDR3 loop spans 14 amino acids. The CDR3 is CASSLWDRDTEAFF. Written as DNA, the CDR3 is TGCGCCAGCAGCCTTTGGGACAGGGACACTGAAGCTTTCTTT.

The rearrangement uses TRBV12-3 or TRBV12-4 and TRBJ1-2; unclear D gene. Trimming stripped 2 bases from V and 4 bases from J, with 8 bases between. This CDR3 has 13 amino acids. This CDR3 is CASSLQALYGYTF. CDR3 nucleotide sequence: TGTGCCAGCAGTTTACAGGCGCTCTATGGCTACACCTTC.

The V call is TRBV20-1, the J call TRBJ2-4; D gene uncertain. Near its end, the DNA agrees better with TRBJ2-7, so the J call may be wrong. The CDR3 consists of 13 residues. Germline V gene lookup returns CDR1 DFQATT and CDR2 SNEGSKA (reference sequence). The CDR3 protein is CSARELLTYEQYF. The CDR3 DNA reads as TGCAGTGCTAGAGAACTGCTGACCTACGAGCAGTACTTC.

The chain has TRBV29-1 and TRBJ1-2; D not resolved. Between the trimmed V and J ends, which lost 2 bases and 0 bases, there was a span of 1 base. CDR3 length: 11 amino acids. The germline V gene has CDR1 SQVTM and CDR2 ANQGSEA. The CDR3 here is CSVESNYGYTF. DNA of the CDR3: TGCAGCGTTGAATCTAACTATGGCTACACCTTC.

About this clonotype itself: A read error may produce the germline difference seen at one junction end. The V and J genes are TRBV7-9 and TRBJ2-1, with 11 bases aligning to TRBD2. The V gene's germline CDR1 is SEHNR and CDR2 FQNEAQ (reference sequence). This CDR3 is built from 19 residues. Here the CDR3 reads CASSFFPGTSGTNYNEQLF. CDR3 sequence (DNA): TGTGCCAGCAGCTTCTTCCCCGGGACTAGCGGAACCAATTACAATGAGCAGCTCTTC.

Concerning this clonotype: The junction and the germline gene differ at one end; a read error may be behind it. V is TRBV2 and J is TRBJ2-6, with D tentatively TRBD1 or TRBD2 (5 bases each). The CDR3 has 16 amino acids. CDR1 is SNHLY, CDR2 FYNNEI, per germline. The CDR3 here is CASSGDAHSGANVRTF. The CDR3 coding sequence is TGTGCCAGCAGTGGGGACGCCCACTCTGGGGCCAACGTCCGGACTTTC.

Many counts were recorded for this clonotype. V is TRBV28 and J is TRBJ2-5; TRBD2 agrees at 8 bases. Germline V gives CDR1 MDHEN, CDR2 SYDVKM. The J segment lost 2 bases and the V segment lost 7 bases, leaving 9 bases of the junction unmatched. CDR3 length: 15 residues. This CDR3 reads CASTPGGGGQETQYF. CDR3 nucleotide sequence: TGTGCCAGCACCCCCGGGGGGGGCGGGCAAGAGACCCAGTACTTC.

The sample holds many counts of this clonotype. For the CDR3, the DNA is TGTGCCAGCACCCAACAGGGGGTATTCGGTGAAGCTTTCTTT. Protein: CASTQQGVFGEAFF. The V gene is TRBV12-3 or TRBV12-4, the J gene TRBJ1-1, with TRBD1 identical over 8 bases. The CDR3 has 14 amino acids. Losses at the gene ends were 7 bases for V and 7 bases for J; bases not matched to a gene: 11.

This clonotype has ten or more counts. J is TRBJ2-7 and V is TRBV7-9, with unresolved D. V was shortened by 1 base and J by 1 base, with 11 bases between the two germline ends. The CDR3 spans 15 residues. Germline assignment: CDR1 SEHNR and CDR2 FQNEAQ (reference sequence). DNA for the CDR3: TGTGCCAGCAGCTTAGGGAATGTCGGATCCTACGAGCAGTACTTC. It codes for CASSLGNVGSYEQYF.

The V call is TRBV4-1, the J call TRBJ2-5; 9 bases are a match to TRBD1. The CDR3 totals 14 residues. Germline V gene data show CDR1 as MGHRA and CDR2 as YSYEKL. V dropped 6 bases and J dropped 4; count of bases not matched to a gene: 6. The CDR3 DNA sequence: TGCGCCAGCAGTACCGGGACAGGGACAGAGACCCAGTACTTC. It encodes CASSTGTGTETQYF.

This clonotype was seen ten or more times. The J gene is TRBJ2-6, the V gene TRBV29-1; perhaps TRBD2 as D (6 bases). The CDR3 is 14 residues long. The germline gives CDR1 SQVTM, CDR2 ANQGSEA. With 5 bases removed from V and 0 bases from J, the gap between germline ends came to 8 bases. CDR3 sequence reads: CSVREISGANVLTF. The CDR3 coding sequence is TGCAGCGTTCGGGAGATCTCTGGGGCCAACGTCCTGACTTTC.

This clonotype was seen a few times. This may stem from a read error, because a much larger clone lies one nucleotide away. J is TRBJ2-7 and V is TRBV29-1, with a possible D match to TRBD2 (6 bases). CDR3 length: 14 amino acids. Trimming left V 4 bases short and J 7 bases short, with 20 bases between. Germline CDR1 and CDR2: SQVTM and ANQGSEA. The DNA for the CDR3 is TGCAGCGTTGTACCAGGACTATTAGGGAATGAGCAGTACTTC. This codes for CSVVPGLLGNEQYF.